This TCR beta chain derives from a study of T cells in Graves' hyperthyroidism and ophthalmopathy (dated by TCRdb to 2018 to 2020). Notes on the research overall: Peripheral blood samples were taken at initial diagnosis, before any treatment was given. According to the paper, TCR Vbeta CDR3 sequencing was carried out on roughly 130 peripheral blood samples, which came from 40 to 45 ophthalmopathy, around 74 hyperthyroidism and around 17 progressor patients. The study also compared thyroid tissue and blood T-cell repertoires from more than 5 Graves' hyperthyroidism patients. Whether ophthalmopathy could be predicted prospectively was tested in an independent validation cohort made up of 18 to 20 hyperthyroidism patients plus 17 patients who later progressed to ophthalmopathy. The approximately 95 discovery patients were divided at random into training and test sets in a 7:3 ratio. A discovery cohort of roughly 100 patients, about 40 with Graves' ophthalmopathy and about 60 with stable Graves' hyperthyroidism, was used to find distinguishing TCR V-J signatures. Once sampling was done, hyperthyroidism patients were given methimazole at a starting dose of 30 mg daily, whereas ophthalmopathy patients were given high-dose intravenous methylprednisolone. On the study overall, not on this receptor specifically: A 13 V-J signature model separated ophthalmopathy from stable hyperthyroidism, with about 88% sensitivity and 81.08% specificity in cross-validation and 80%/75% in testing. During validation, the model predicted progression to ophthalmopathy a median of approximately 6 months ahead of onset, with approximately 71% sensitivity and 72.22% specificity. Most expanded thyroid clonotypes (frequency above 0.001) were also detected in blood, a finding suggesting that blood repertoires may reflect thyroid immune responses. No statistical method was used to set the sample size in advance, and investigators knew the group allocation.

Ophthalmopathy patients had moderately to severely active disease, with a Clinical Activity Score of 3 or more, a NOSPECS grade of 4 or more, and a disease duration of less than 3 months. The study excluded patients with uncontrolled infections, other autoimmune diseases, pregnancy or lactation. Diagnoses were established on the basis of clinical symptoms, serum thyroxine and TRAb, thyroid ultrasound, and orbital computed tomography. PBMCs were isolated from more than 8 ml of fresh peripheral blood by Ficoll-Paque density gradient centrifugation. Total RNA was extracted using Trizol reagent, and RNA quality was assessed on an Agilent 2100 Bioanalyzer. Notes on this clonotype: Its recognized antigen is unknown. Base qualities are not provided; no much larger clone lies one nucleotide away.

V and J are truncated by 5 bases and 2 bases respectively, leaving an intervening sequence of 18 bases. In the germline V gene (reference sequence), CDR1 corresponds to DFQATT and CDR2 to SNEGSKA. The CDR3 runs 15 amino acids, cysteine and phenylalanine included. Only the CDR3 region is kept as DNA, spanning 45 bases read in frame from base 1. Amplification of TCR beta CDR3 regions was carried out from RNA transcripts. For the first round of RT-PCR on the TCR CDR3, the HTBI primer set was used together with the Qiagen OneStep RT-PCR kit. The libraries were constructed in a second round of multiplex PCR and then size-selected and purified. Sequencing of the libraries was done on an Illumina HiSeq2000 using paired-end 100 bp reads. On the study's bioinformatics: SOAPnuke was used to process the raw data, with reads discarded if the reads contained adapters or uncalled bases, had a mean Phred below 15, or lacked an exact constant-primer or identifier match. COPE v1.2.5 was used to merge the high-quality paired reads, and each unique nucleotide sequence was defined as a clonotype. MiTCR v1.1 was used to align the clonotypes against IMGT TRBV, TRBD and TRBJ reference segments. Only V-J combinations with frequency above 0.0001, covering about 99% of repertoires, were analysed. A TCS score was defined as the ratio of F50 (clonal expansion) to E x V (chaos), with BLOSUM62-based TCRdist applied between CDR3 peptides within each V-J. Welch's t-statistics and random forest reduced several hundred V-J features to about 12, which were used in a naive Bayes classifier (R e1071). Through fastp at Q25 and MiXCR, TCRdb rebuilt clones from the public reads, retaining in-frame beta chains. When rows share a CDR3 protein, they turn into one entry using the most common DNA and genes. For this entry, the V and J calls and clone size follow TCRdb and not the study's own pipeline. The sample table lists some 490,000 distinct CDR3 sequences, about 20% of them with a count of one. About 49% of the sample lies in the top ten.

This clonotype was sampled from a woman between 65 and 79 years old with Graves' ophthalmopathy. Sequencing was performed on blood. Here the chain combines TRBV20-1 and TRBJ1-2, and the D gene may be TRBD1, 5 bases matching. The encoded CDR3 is CSAPGAWGTNYGYTF. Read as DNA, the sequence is TGCAGTGCTCCCGGGGCCTGGGGGACCAACTATGGCTACACCTTC.